Following are 29 T cell receptor beta chains from one sample sequenced in a study of blood T cell repertoires in COVID-19. The table came from immunoSEQ multiplex PCR; TCRdb's copy has only in-frame clones and leaves some out. The table includes some 170,000 clones, 84% detected once. The material sequenced was PBMCs or T cells enriched from blood (not recorded which). These receptors came from a man in his forties or fifties who had recovered from COVID-19.

The V gene is TRBV19, the J gene TRBJ1-5; 8 nucleotides agree with TRBD1. Trimming took 7 bases from V and 2 from J; bases not matched to a gene: 13. The germline CDR1 and CDR2 sequences are LNHDA and SQIVND (reference sequence). The CDR3 extends over 17 amino acids. The CDR3 sequence is CASTGQGGIPGNQPQHF. The CDR3 DNA is TGTGCCAGTACCGGACAGGGTGGGATCCCTGGCAATCAGCCCCAGCATTTT.

V and J are TRBV5-6 and TRBJ2-7; D not resolved. The CDR3 loop spans 12 amino acids. The V and J ends lost 2 bases and 3 bases respectively, with 6 bases between them. CDR1 and CDR2 from the germline V gene are SGHDT and YYEEEE. The CDR3 DNA is TGTGCCAGCAGCTTAGACAACTACGAGCAGTACTTC. Translation: CASSLDNYEQYF. The full variable domain, completed using reference TRBV5-6 and TRBJ2-7, is DAGVTQSPTHLIKTRGQQVTLRCSPKSGHDTVSWYQQALGQGPQFIFQYYEEEERQRGNFPDRFSGHQFPNYSSELNVNALLLGDSALYLCASSLDNYEQYFGPGTRLTVT.

The chain has TRBV30 and TRBJ2-4, with a tentative D call TRBD2 (6 bases). V was cut by 0 bases and J by 4 bases, with 13 bases left in between. CDR3 length: 15 amino acids. Germline V gene data show CDR1 as GTSNPN and CDR2 as SVGIG (reference sequence). The CDR3 spells CAWSVGTLQKNIQYF. CDR3 DNA: TGTGCCTGGAGTGTCGGGACTCTCCAAAAAAACATTCAGTACTTC.

V gene TRBV5-1 combines with J gene TRBJ1-6, with a tentative D call TRBD1 (5 bases). Germline CDR1 SGHRS, CDR2 YFSETQ. The CDR3 sequence is 16 residues long. V lost 1 base, J lost 8 bases, and 16 bases lay in between. This chain's CDR3 is CASSLNAGVRDSPLHF. The CDR3 DNA is TGCGCCAGCAGCTTGAATGCGGGGGTGAGGGATTCACCCCTCCACTTT. Full variable domain (missing parts from reference TRBV5-1 and TRBJ1-6): KAGVTQTPRYLIKTRGQQVTLSCSPISGHRSVSWYQQTPGQGLQFLFEYFSETQRNKGNFPGRFSGRQFSNSRSEMNVSTLELGDSALYLCASSLNAGVRDSPLHFGNGTRLTVT.

The chain joins TRBV4-1 to TRBJ2-7, with a tentative D call TRBD2 (7 bases). The ends were cut back, 1 base at V and 4 bases at J, with 14 bases in the middle. CDR3 length: 15 residues. CDR1 is MGHRA, CDR2 YSYEKL, per germline. DNA of the CDR3: TGCGCCAGCAGCCAAGTTGTGGGGGGGCCATACGAGCAGTACTTC. Translating gives CASSQVVGGPYEQYF.

This clone was counted once. V and J are TRBV3-1 (or the pseudogene TRBV3-2) and TRBJ2-2; 11 bases match TRBD1. There are 18 residues in the CDR3. The V segment lost 2 bases and the J segment 4 bases; nucleotides outside the gene matches: 9. In germline, CDR1 is LGHDT, CDR2 YNNKEL (reference sequence). The CDR3 DNA is TGTGCCAGCAGCCAACCTCTCGGACAGGGGGCGCGCACCGGGGAGCTGTTTTTT. This encodes CASSQPLGQGARTGELFF.

This clone was observed a few times. The chain joins TRBV11-2 to TRBJ1-3; D is uncertain. Germline CDR1 and CDR2: SGHAT and FQNNGV. The CDR3 sequence is 14 residues long. V lost 5 bases and J 0 bases, leaving 8 bases between the germline ends. CDR3 amino acids: CASSTHSSGNTIYF. Written as DNA, the CDR3 is TGTGCCAGCAGCACCCATAGCTCTGGAAACACCATATATTTT.

This clone was detected once. V usage is TRBV4-1 and J usage is TRBJ2-7, with D possibly TRBD2 on 5 matching bases. Per the germline V gene, CDR1 is MGHRA and CDR2 is YSYEKL. The germline V and J ends were trimmed by 2 bases and 3 bases, with 11 bases remaining between them. The CDR3 is 14 residues long. The CDR3 is CASSQSGGYYEQYF. The CDR3 coding sequence is TGCGCCAGCAGCCAATCCGGCGGGTACTACGAGCAGTACTTC.

The rearrangement uses TRBV11-2 and TRBJ2-3, with 7 bases that match TRBD2. CDR1 and CDR2 from the germline V gene are SGHAT and FQNNGV. Trimming removed 7 bases from V and 2 bases from J; junction bases left unmatched: 12. The CDR3 covers 16 residues. CDR3 residues: CASKRERGITTDTQYF. The CDR3 DNA is TGTGCCAGCAAAAGGGAGCGGGGAATTACCACAGATACGCAGTATTTT. The full variable domain, with the rest looked up from reference TRBV11-2 and TRBJ2-3, is EAGVAQSPRYKIIEKRQSVAFWCNPISGHATLYWYQQILGQGPKLLIQFQNNGVVDDSQLPKDRFSAERLKGVDSTLKIQPAKLEDSAVYLCASKRERGITTDTQYFGPGTRLTVL.

The chain recombines TRBV5-1 with TRBJ2-7; TRBD1 aligns across 8 bases. The germline V gene has CDR1 SGHRS and CDR2 YFSETQ. The CDR3 consists of 15 residues. V lost 2 bases, J lost 7 bases, and 11 bases stayed unmatched. CDR3 in DNA: TGCGCCAGCAGCTTAGACCGGACAGGGTGGGAAGAGCAGTACTTC. It encodes CASSLDRTGWEEQYF.

The chain uses TRBV4-1 and TRBJ2-7; D is uncertain. V lost 6 bases, J lost 3 bases, and 9 bases lay in between. This CDR3 spans 12 amino acids. CDR1 is MGHRA, CDR2 YSYEKL, per germline. The CDR3 nucleotides read TGCGCCAGCAGTGGGCGAAACTACGAGCAGTACTTC. Amino acids: CASSGRNYEQYF.

V usage is TRBV12-5 and J usage is TRBJ1-4; 8 positions match TRBD1. V lost 6 bases and J lost 8; bases outside the gene matches: 8. The CDR3 sequence is 14 residues long. Germline CDR1 reads LGHNT; CDR2 reads FRNRAP. The CDR3 is CASGPGQGNEKLFF. CDR3 DNA: TGTGCTAGTGGCCCCGGACAGGGTAACGAAAAACTGTTTTTT.

The chain combines TRBV30 with TRBJ2-1; no reliable D call. V gave up 3 bases and J gave up 0 bases, with 15 bases separating them. The CDR3 sequence is 16 residues long. Germline CDR1 and CDR2: GTSNPN and SVGIG (reference sequence). CDR3 bases: TGTGCCTGGAGGATTCCTTCACTAAGCTCCTACAATGAGCAGTTCTTC. Translating it yields CAWRIPSLSSYNEQFF.

The rearrangement uses TRBV30 and TRBJ1-6, with 7 bases aligning to TRBD1. The CDR3 runs to 16 residues. In germline, CDR1 is GTSNPN, CDR2 SVGIG (reference sequence). J gave up 7 bases and V 3 bases, and 12 bases lay outside the gene matches. CDR3 DNA sequence: TGTGCCTGGAGACCCCCCCAACAGGGGAGGAATTCACCCCTCCACTTT. Protein: CAWRPPQQGRNSPLHF.

This clone showed up just a few times. The chain has TRBV12-3 or TRBV12-4 and TRBJ2-7, with D unclear. This CDR3 has 10 amino acids. V lost 5 bases and J 3 bases, leaving 2 bases between the germline ends. CDR3 residues: CASSLYEQYF. The DNA for the CDR3 is TGTGCCAGCAGTCTCTACGAGCAGTACTTC.

The chain links TRBV13 to TRBJ2-7, with 7 bases lining up with TRBD2. Germline V gene data show CDR1 as PRHDT and CDR2 as FYEKMQ (reference sequence). This CDR3 region has 14 residues. Trimming removed 6 bases from V and 6 bases from J; junction bases left unmatched: 11. The CDR3 nucleotides read TGTGCCAGCAGTATGGGGGGGGAGGCCCGCGAGCAGTACTTC. This codes for CASSMGGEAREQYF.

V and J are TRBV11-3 and TRBJ1-6, with D hard to call. The CDR3 covers 14 residues. The germline V gene encodes CDR1 SGHNT and CDR2 YENEEA. Trimming shortened V by 5 bases and J by 10 bases, and 15 bases separated the two germline ends. This CDR3 reads CASSLTGSSSPLHF. DNA of the CDR3: TGTGCCAGCAGCCTCACCGGGAGTTCGTCACCCCTCCACTTT.

The chain employs TRBV24-1 and TRBJ2-2; 8 bases are a match to TRBD1. The trim removed 7 bases at V and 1 base at J, leaving 4 bases unmatched. There are 15 residues in the CDR3. Germline lookup yields CDR1 KGHDR and CDR2 SFDVKD. CDR3 sequence reads: CATRPGTGNTGELFF. CDR3 in DNA: TGTGCCACCAGACCCGGGACAGGGAACACCGGGGAGCTGTTTTTT.

J is TRBJ1-3 and V is TRBV19; no definite D call. The CDR3 is 14 amino acids. Germline CDR1 reads LNHDA; CDR2 reads SQIVND (reference sequence). V lost 5 bases, J lost 1 base, and 9 bases lay in between. The CDR3 spells CASSVGLSGNTIYF. The CDR3 nucleotides are TGTGCCAGTAGTGTGGGCCTTTCTGGAAACACCATATATTTT. Combining the CDR3 with reference TRBV19 and TRBJ1-3 gives the whole variable domain DGGITQSPKYLFRKEGQNVTLSCEQNLNHDAMYWYRQDPGQGLRLIYYSQIVNDFQKGDIAEGYSVSREKKESFPLTVTSAQKNPTAFYLCASSVGLSGNTIYFGEGSWLTVV.

The chain links TRBV2 to TRBJ2-3, with 9 bases aligning to TRBD2. Losses at the gene ends were 5 bases for V and 4 bases for J; bases not matched to a gene: 4. Germline V CDR1 and CDR2: SNHLY, FYNNEI. The CDR3 spans 14 residues. This chain's CDR3 is CASSSGGNADTQYF. The CDR3 DNA reads TGTGCCAGCAGTAGCGGGGGGAACGCAGATACGCAGTATTTT.

The chain couples TRBV29-1 to TRBJ1-4; 7 bases match TRBD1. CDR3 length: 12 amino acids. Germline V gene lookup returns CDR1 SQVTM and CDR2 ANQGSEA. Losses at the gene ends were 4 bases for V and 6 bases for J; bases not matched to a gene: 2. The CDR3 nucleotides read TGCAGCGTTGCAGGGGGAGATGAAAAACTGTTTTTT. Translation: CSVAGGDEKLFF.

The chain carries TRBV14 and TRBJ2-7; 9 bases are a match to TRBD1. The J segment lost 3 bases and the V segment lost 4 bases, leaving 16 bases of the junction unmatched. Germline CDR1 is SGHDN and CDR2 is FVKESK. The CDR3 is 18 amino acids. In DNA form, the CDR3 reads TGTGCCAGCAGCCCCCCGGGACAGGGCCCCAAAGGTAACTACGAGCAGTACTTC. This encodes CASSPPGQGPKGNYEQYF.

This chain links TRBV10-3 with TRBJ1-2, with D perhaps matching TRBD1 (6 bases). The germline V gene has CDR1 ENHRY and CDR2 SYGVKD. This CDR3 region has 12 residues. V was cut by 4 bases and J by 6 bases, with 9 bases left in between. CDR3 in amino acids: CAISATGDGYTF. CDR3 coding DNA: TGTGCCATCAGTGCGACAGGAGATGGCTACACCTTC.

This chain joins TRBV6-6 and TRBJ1-2; D is unclear. Germline V CDR1 and CDR2: MNHNY, SVGAGI (reference sequence). Trimming pared 0 bases from V and 4 bases from J, leaving 9 bases between. This CDR3 is 14 amino acids long. The CDR3 protein is CASSYSSGVYGYTF. In DNA, the CDR3 is TGTGCCAGCAGTTACTCGTCCGGAGTCTATGGCTACACCTTC.

This sequence joins TRBV9 and TRBJ2-2; TRBD1 agrees at 10 bases. CDR1 is SGDLS and CDR2 is YYNGEE in the germline V gene. V gave up 0 bases and J gave up 4 bases; unmatched junction bases: 6. The CDR3 covers 17 residues. This CDR3 reads CASSVAPGQGSTGELFF. The CDR3 DNA follows: TGTGCCAGCAGCGTAGCTCCGGGACAGGGGAGCACCGGGGAGCTGTTTTTT.

The rearrangement joins TRBV11-1 to TRBJ2-7, with a tentative D call TRBD2 (6 bases). Germline values: CDR1 SGHAT, CDR2 FQDESV (reference sequence). Trimming took off 5 bases at V and 3 bases at J, with 17 bases between the two ends. There are 15 residues in the CDR3. In DNA form, the CDR3 reads TGTGCCAGCAGCCGCGGCAGCGGGTCGCTCTACGAGCAGTACTTC. Translating gives CASSRGSGSLYEQYF.

Ten or more counts support this clone. The chain links TRBV7-8 to TRBJ1-2, with 7 bases identical to TRBD1. Germline values: CDR1 SGHVS, CDR2 FQNEAQ. This CDR3 is built from 14 residues. The trim removed 1 base at V and 3 bases at J, leaving 2 bases unmatched. DNA of the CDR3: TGTGCCAGCAGCTTAGTTGGGACAGACTATGGCTACACCTTC. It translates to CASSLVGTDYGYTF.

The chain joins TRBV7-9 to TRBJ1-1; 7 bases align to TRBD1. CDR1 and CDR2 from the germline V gene are SEHNR and FQNEAQ (reference sequence). V trimming: 1 base; J trimming: 5 bases; junction bases outside the gene matches: 19. The CDR3 spans 19 residues. Here the CDR3 reads CASSLGKGAGQRLWTEAFF. The DNA of the CDR3 is TGTGCCAGCAGCTTAGGAAAGGGGGCGGGACAGCGACTGTGGACTGAAGCTTTCTTT.

CDR3 amino acids: CATSDLYRGLRLEQFF. CDR3 DNA: TGTGCCACCAGTGATCTCTACAGGGGCCTTCGACTGGAGCAGTTCTTC. The chain links TRBV24-1 to TRBJ2-1; TRBD1 matches 7 bases. In germline, CDR1 is KGHDR, CDR2 SFDVKD. The CDR3 is made up of 16 amino acids. With V trimmed by 3 bases and J by 10 bases, 14 bases remained unmatched.